A selection of T cell receptor beta chains follows, all from one sample in a study of shared clonotypes between healthy human individuals. Sequenced by immunoSEQ multiplex PCR; TCRdb stores in-frame clones only, minus some. The data hold about 380,000 clones, with approximately 96% observed a single time. Sequenced sample: memory CD8+ T cells sorted from blood. These receptors all stem from a young man in good health. The CDR3 runs from the conserved cysteine through the conserved F or W. The D gene is left open where the match is weak. Some rows mark clone size as missing; the rest say once, few, many or name a class of expanded clone.

>NA|NA|TRBV15|TRBJ2-7
TGTGCCACCAGCAGCCCCTTAAAGGGGCTCGAGCAGTACTTC
CATSSPLKGLEQYF
>NA|NA|TRBV5-5|TRBJ2-2
TGTGCCAGCAGCCACCTCACCGGGACGGAGACCGGGGAGCTGTTTTTT
CASSHLTGTETGELFF
>once|TRBD2|TRBV5-1|TRBJ2-2
TGCGCCAGCAGCGTAACCGGGACTAGCGGGAGATGGACCGGGGAGCTGTTTTTT
CASSVTGTSGRWTGELFF
>NA|TRBD1|TRBV2|TRBJ2-1
TGTGCCAGCAGTGGTCAGGGGGAGAGGTTCTTC
CASSGQGERFF
>NA|NA|TRBV4-2|TRBJ2-7
TGTGCCAGCAGCCAAGTTGGTAGGGCTCTTTTGAACGAGCAGTACTTC
CASSQVGRALLNEQYF
>NA|NA|TRBV29-1|TRBJ1-5
TGCAGCGTTGTCCTAGGGGGCAATCAGCCCCAGCATTTT
CSVVLGGNQPQHF
>NA|TRBD1|TRBV19|TRBJ1-5
TGTGCCAGTACTGCCCTTAAACAGGGGCCCCACCGGGGGCCCCAGCATTTT
CASTALKQGPHRGPQHF
>NA|TRBD2|TRBV6-5|TRBJ2-2
TGTGCCAGCAGTTATGGGCTAGCGGAGATCACCGGGGAGCTGTTTTTT
CASSYGLAEITGELFF
>NA|NA|TRBV15|TRBJ2-3
TGTGCCACCAGCAGAGACGGGGGCCTCACAGATACGCAGTATTTT
CATSRDGGLTDTQYF
>NA|NA|TRBV5-5|TRBJ2-3
TGTGCCAGCAGTTCTACCTCCAGGGGAGGGCTCACAGATACGCAGTATTTT
CASSSTSRGGLTDTQYF
>NA|TRBD2|TRBV2|TRBJ2-1
TGTGCCAGCAGTGCGGGAGGCAACTCCTACAATGAGCAGTTCTTC
CASSAGGNSYNEQFF
>NA|TRBD2|TRBV11-2|TRBJ2-7
TGTGCCAGCAGCTTAATTAGAGGTATAAGCGGGAGGCCCACCTACGAGCAGTACTTC
CASSLIRGISGRPTYEQYF
>NA|NA|TRBV11-2|TRBJ2-5
TGTGCCAGCAGCTTAGGCAGGGGAGAAGAGACCCAGTACTTC
CASSLGRGEETQYF
>once|NA|TRBV5-6|TRBJ2-1
TGTGCCAGCAGCCCGACCGACGGGAGTGAGCAGTTCTTC
CASSPTDGSEQFF
>NA|NA|TRBV5-1|TRBJ2-7
TGCGCCAGCAGCTTGGGCCAATCCTACGAGCAGTACTTC
CASSLGQSYEQYF
>once|NA|TRBV6-5|TRBJ2-7
TGTGCCAGCAGCAAAACCGTGGTTGGGTACGAGCAGTACTTC
CASSKTVVGYEQYF
>NA|TRBD2|TRBV15|TRBJ2-3
TGTGCCACCAGCAGAGACCTAGGACTAGCGGGAAAGGATACGCAGTATTTT
CATSRDLGLAGKDTQYF
>NA|NA|TRBV7-9|TRBJ2-2
TGTGCCAGCAGCTTATATGCGGGGAACACCGGGGAGCTGTTTTTT
CASSLYAGNTGELFF
>NA|NA|TRBV28|TRBJ2-2
TGTGCCAGCAGCCATTATCCCCGGACTTCAACAACGAACACCGGGGAGCTGTTTTTT
CASSHYPRTSTTNTGELFF
>NA|NA|TRBV6-1|TRBJ1-5
TGTGCCAGCACCCAAGGGGGTAGGGGGCAGCCCCAGCATTTT
CASTQGGRGQPQHF
>once|NA|TRBV6-1|TRBJ2-2
TGTGCCAGCAGTGAACGACCGGGAGACGTCACCGGGGAGCTGTTTTTT
CASSERPGDVTGELFF
>NA|NA|TRBV5-1|TRBJ2-1
TGCGCCAGCAGCTTGAACGGGAGTCCCAATGAGCAGTTCTTC
CASSLNGSPNEQFF
>NA|TRBD1|TRBV11-2|TRBJ2-7
TGTGCCAGCAGCTTAGTTATTTGGGACAGGGACAACGAGCAGTACTTC
CASSLVIWDRDNEQYF
>NA|NA|TRBV30|TRBJ2-2
TGTGCCTGGAGTGTGGGCGGAGCGAACACCGGGGAGCTGTTTTTT
CAWSVGGANTGELFF
>NA|NA|TRBV27|TRBJ1-1
TGCGCCGCTGTGAAGATAAGACAGCACCAGGGAGCTTTCTTT
CAAVKIRQHQGAFF
>NA|TRBD1|TRBV10-3|TRBJ1-5
TGTGCCATCAGACAGGGGAGGAATCAGCCCCAGCATTTT
CAIRQGRNQPQHF
>NA|NA|TRBV19|TRBJ2-3
TGTGCCAGTAGTATACAGCTCAGCACAGATACGCAGTATTTT
CASSIQLSTDTQYF
>NA|TRBD1|TRBV10-3|TRBJ2-7
TGTGCCATCAGGGCAGGGGGAAACGAGCAGTACTTC
CAIRAGGNEQYF
>NA|NA|TRBV30|TRBJ2-7
TGTGCCTGGAGTGTACAGGCCTACGAGCAGTACTTC
CAWSVQAYEQYF
>NA|NA|TRBV27|TRBJ2-1
TGTGCCAGCAGTTTTCTAGCGTTTTCCTACAATGAGCAGTTCTTC
CASSFLAFSYNEQFF
>NA|NA|TRBV28|TRBJ1-1
TGTGCCAGCAGTCCCGTAGGGGTCAGGAACACTGAAGCTTTCTTT
CASSPVGVRNTEAFF
>NA|TRBD2|TRBV28|TRBJ2-7
TGTGCCAGCAGAGGTAGCAGACTAGCGGGAGCATACGAGCAGTACTTC
CASRGSRLAGAYEQYF
>NA|NA|TRBV28|TRBJ1-3
TGTGCCAGCACATCTCCGCACTCTGGAAACACCATATATTTT
CASTSPHSGNTIYF